This T cell receptor (beta chain) was obtained from a study of blood T cell repertoires in COVID-19. Data came from immunoSEQ multiplex PCR; TCRdb stores just in-frame clones and leaves some out. The table has roughly 97,000 clones, roughly 89% seen once. The CDR3 has 13 amino acids. V lost 6 bases and J 5 bases, leaving 13 bases between the germline ends. The chain employs TRBV12-3 or TRBV12-4 and TRBJ2-5; D is ambiguous. Sequencing used peripheral blood. The sequence was obtained from a human donor in a cohort sampled during active COVID-19. The CDR3 protein is CASSPDPRETQYF. CDR3 DNA sequence: TGTGCCAGCAGCCCAGACCCTAGGGAGACCCAGTACTTC.